These 31 T cell receptor beta chains came from one sample sequenced in a study of Graves' ophthalmopathy and Graves' hyperthyroidism. RNA transcripts yielded amplified TCR beta CDR3 regions. First-round RT-PCR with HTBI primers preceded a second-round multiplex PCR. TCRdb called the multiplex PCR reads again in MiXCR, with one record for every CDR3 protein. The repertoire holds around 1,200,000 distinct CDR3 sequences, roughly two fifths seen once, with roughly 10% in the top ten. The material sequenced was peripheral blood or thyroid tissue (not recorded which). These receptors came from an adult man with Graves' hyperthyroidism.

This clonotype was observed a few times. The CDR3 region is CASSLDRGRSQPQHF. The CDR3 coding sequence is TGCGCCAGCAGCCTGGACAGAGGCAGGAGTCAGCCCCAGCATTTT. The rearrangement uses TRBV4-3 and TRBJ1-5; D might be TRBD1 (6 bases). The length of the CDR3 is 15 residues. Germline CDR1 reads LGHNA; CDR2 reads YSLEER. Trimming pared 4 bases from V and 6 bases from J, leaving 16 bases between.

A note on this clonotype: Germline and junction disagree at one end, which may indicate a read error. This chain joins TRBV5-4 and TRBJ2-6, with D maybe TRBD1 (5 bases). The CDR3 has 14 residues. Germline CDR1 reads SGHNT; CDR2 reads YYREEE (reference sequence). CDR3 in DNA: TGTGCCAGCAGCTTGCGAACTGGGGCCACCGTCCTGACTTTC. Translating gives CASSLRTGATVLTF.

This clonotype came up once. The chain combines TRBV10-1 with TRBJ2-7; 8 positions match TRBD2. The junction had 9 bases not matched to a gene; V was cut back by 2 bases and J by 3 bases. Germline loops: CDR1 WNHNN, CDR2 SYGVQD (reference sequence). The length of the CDR3 is 16 residues. CDR3 residues: CASSEPHRSGGYEQYF. CDR3 sequence (DNA): TGCGCCAGCAGTGAGCCTCATCGGAGCGGGGGCTACGAGCAGTACTTC.

This clonotype has a count of ten or more. This sequence joins TRBV6-6 and TRBJ2-7, with a tentative D call TRBD2 (6 bases). Germline CDR1 MNHNY, CDR2 SVGAGI (reference sequence). Trimming stripped 0 bases from V and 7 bases from J, with 13 bases between. The CDR3 runs to 14 residues. The CDR3 nucleotides read TGTGCCAGCAGTTACTCGAAAGGGAGGTGGGAGCAGTACTTC. Its translation is CASSYSKGRWEQYF.

To note about this clonotype: An end of the junction does not agree with germline; a read error may underlie this. The rearrangement links TRBV10-3 to TRBJ2-7, with TRBD2 identical over 13 bases. This CDR3 is built from 16 residues. Germline-derived CDR1 and CDR2 are ENHRY and SYGVKD. The CDR3 DNA follows: TGTGCCACCAGTGATCCCGGGACTAGCGGGGAATACGAGCAGCACTTC. The encoded protein is CATSDPGTSGEYEQHF.

Comment on this clonotype: The final CDR3 position lacks the conserved phenylalanine or tryptophan, pointing to a likely read error. The DNA is omitted, as the CDR3 cannot be located on it reliably, and the CDR3 follows TCRdb's listing. The V gene is TRBV10-3, the J gene TRBJ1-6. Germline CDR1 ENHRY, CDR2 SYGVKD. The CDR3 is 16 amino acids long, termini counted. CDR3 protein: CASSYSGSSYNSPLDA.

This clonotype turned up a few times. The chain uses TRBV29-1 and TRBJ1-4; possible D gene TRBD1, 6 bases. CDR3 length equals 14 residues. V gave up 4 bases and J gave up 2 bases, with 11 bases separating them. Germline loops: CDR1 SQVTM, CDR2 ANQGSEA. CDR3 region: CSVGVGGTNEKLFF. The CDR3 DNA follows: TGCAGCGTTGGGGTTGGGGGCACTAATGAAAAACTGTTTTTT.

This clonotype was recorded at least ten times. CDR3 protein: CASSVDVQETQYF. The CDR3 DNA reads TGTGCCAGCAGTGTTGACGTCCAAGAGACCCAGTACTTC. This chain connects TRBV25-1 to TRBJ2-5, with D unclear. The CDR3 loop spans 13 amino acids. The V gene lost 4 bases and the J gene lost 1 base, with 7 bases spanning the gap. Looked up from germline, CDR1 is MGHDK and CDR2 is SYGVNS.

This clonotype was seen a few times. V is TRBV29-1 and J is TRBJ2-1; TRBD2 might be the D (5 bases). The CDR3 is made up of 13 amino acids. Trimming removed 3 bases from V and 0 bases from J, with 6 bases in between. Germline-derived CDR1 and CDR2 are SQVTM and ANQGSEA. CDR3 in DNA: TGCAGCGTTGACGGGGACTCCTACAATGAGCAGTTCTTC. Its translation is CSVDGDSYNEQFF.

The chain uses TRBV29-1 and TRBJ1-2; possible D gene TRBD1, 6 bases. The CDR3 length is 13 residues. V dropped 4 bases and J dropped 5 bases, with 14 bases sitting between them. CDR1 is SQVTM and CDR2 is ANQGSEA in the germline V gene. The CDR3 coding sequence is TGCAGCGTTGGGACAGCCTTTACTTATGGCTACACCTTC. Amino acids: CSVGTAFTYGYTF.

Comments on this clonotype: One end of the junction varies from germline; a read error may be responsible. J is TRBJ2-5 and V is TRBV7-9; the match to TRBD1 covers 8 bases. The germline gives CDR1 SEHNR, CDR2 FQNEAQ (reference sequence). This CDR3 spans 17 amino acids. The CDR3 DNA sequence: TGCGCCAGCAGCCCAGACCGGCAGGGGGCTTCGATTGAGATCCAGTACTTC. Amino acids: CASSPDRQGASIEIQYF.

This clonotype was seen many times. V usage is TRBV10-3 and J usage is TRBJ2-5; D remains unclear. Trimming removed 0 bases from V and 3 bases from J, with 5 bases in between. This CDR3 has 13 residues. Germline V gene lookup returns CDR1 ENHRY and CDR2 SYGVKD. The CDR3 loop reads CAISESPEETQYF. The CDR3 region has the DNA TGTGCCATCAGTGAGTCCCCAGAAGAGACCCAGTACTTC.

In this sample, this clonotype turned up many times. The gene calls are TRBV5-1 and TRBJ2-5, with D possibly TRBD1 on 5 matching bases. The CDR3 sequence is 14 residues long. CDR1 and CDR2 (germline): SGHRS, YFSETQ. V dropped 0 bases and J dropped 2 bases, with 8 bases sitting between them. The DNA for the CDR3 is TGCGCCAGCAGCTTGGGGGGCATACAAGAGACCCAGTACTTC. Amino acids: CASSLGGIQETQYF.

This clonotype is a singleton in its sample. The V call is TRBV10-3, the J call TRBJ1-1; TRBD1 agrees at 7 bases. Per the germline V gene, CDR1 is ENHRY and CDR2 is SYGVKD. The ends lost 6 bases at V and 1 base at J; junction bases unmatched: 17. The CDR3 has 18 amino acids. The CDR3 DNA sequence: TGTGCCATCAGCGCCATACGGAAAGCCGGGACAGAGAACACTGAAGCTTTCTTT. Residues: CAISAIRKAGTENTEAFF.

V gene TRBV11-2 combines with J gene TRBJ2-2; D not resolved. V was pared by 2 bases and J by 6 bases, with 10 bases between. The CDR3 length is 14 residues. CDR1 is SGHAT, CDR2 FQNNGV, per germline. The chain's CDR3 is CASSLPLGSGELFF. CDR3 bases: TGTGCCAGCAGCTTACCGTTAGGGTCCGGGGAGCTGTTTTTT.

The chain links TRBV25-1 to TRBJ2-7; 9 bases are a match to TRBD1. In germline, CDR1 is MGHDK, CDR2 SYGVNS. The CDR3 loop spans 13 amino acids. V trimming: 10 bases; J trimming: 4 bases; junction bases outside the gene matches: 8. The CDR3 DNA sequence: TGTGCCACCAAACAGGGGGCGCGTTACGAGCAGTACTTC. This sequence encodes CATKQGARYEQYF.

This clonotype showed up many times. The chain couples TRBV7-2 to TRBJ2-5, with a possible D match to TRBD2 (6 bases). Germline loops: CDR1 SGHTA, CDR2 FQGNSA. The CDR3 loop spans 15 amino acids. V lost 5 bases and J 9 bases, leaving 22 bases between the germline ends. CDR3 sequence reads: CASSPRGGIKWAQYF. In nucleotides, the CDR3 is TGTGCCAGCAGCCCCCGCGGCGGGATCAAGTGGGCCCAGTACTTC.

This chain joins TRBV29-1 and TRBJ1-2; TRBD1 matches 8 bases. Germline trimming cut 6 bases from V and 3 bases from J; bases unmatched to any gene: 3. Germline values: CDR1 SQVTM, CDR2 ANQGSEA. The CDR3 runs to 12 residues. The CDR3 region is CSVKQGDYGYTF. The CDR3 region has the DNA TGCAGCGTCAAACAGGGGGACTATGGCTACACCTTC.

The CDR3 DNA sequence: TGCAGCGTTGAAGAATTCGGGACGTACAATGAGCAGTTCTTT. It codes for CSVEEFGTYNEQFF. The chain has TRBV29-1 and TRBJ1-1, with D maybe TRBD1 (5 bases). The CDR3 loop spans 14 amino acids. V lost 0 bases to trimming and J lost 14 bases, with 22 bases between them. CDR1 SQVTM and CDR2 ANQGSEA come from the germline V gene.

A few counts support this clonotype. This chain uses TRBV6-5 with TRBJ2-5; D ambiguous. This CDR3 has 14 amino acids. CDR1 and CDR2 from the germline V gene are MNHEY and SVGAGI. Trimming stripped 6 bases from V and 5 bases from J, with 16 bases between. Here the CDR3 DNA reads TGTGCCAGCAGCCCCCCCATCGCCGGGGAGACCCAGTACTTC. Its protein is CASSPPIAGETQYF.

This clonotype has ten or more counts. This sequence joins TRBV9 and TRBJ2-2, with 8 positions matching TRBD1. The CDR3 totals 16 residues. Germline loops: CDR1 SGDLS, CDR2 YYNGEE. After removal of 4 bases from V and 4 bases from J, the junction contained 9 bases not matched to a gene. CDR3 protein: CASSPRGQGRTGELFF. The CDR3 DNA is TGTGCCAGCAGCCCCCGAGGACAGGGCCGCACCGGGGAGCTGTTTTTT.

The chain carries TRBV10-3 and TRBJ2-7; D possibly matches TRBD1 or TRBD2 (6 bases each). CDR1 is ENHRY and CDR2 is SYGVKD in the germline V gene. The CDR3 has 14 amino acids. V shed 3 bases and J shed 3 bases, with 12 bases lying between them. The CDR3 is CAISERGGSYEQYF. Written as DNA, the CDR3 is TGTGCCATCAGTGAAAGAGGGGGGAGCTACGAGCAGTACTTC.

This clonotype was seen more than once but under ten times. The V and J genes are TRBV6-6 and TRBJ2-2; TRBD1 is a possible D gene (5 bases). Germline loops: CDR1 MNHNY, CDR2 SVGAGI (reference sequence). Trimming shortened V by 6 bases and J by 6 bases, and 14 bases separated the two germline ends. This CDR3 is 14 amino acids long. CDR3 sequence reads: CASSRPRVSGELFF. As DNA, the CDR3 is TGTGCCAGCAGCCGGCCCAGGGTTTCCGGGGAGCTGTTTTTT.

V usage is TRBV11-2 and J usage is TRBJ2-7, with D perhaps matching TRBD1 (5 bases). The germline gives CDR1 SGHAT, CDR2 FQNNGV. The V end lost 3 bases, the J end lost 4 bases, and 13 bases lay between the germline ends. The CDR3 has 14 amino acids. CDR3 protein: CASSLEAGFYEQYF. The CDR3 coding sequence is TGTGCCAGCAGCTTGGAAGCAGGGTTTTACGAGCAGTACTTC. Variable domain in full (rest from reference TRBV11-2 and TRBJ2-7): EAGVAQSPRYKIIEKRQSVAFWCNPISGHATLYWYQQILGQGPKLLIQFQNNGVVDDSQLPKDRFSAERLKGVDSTLKIQPAKLEDSAVYLCASSLEAGFYEQYFGPGTRLTVT.

The chain recombines TRBV4-1 with TRBJ1-5; 7 positions agree with TRBD1. Unmatched junction bases numbered 6, after V lost 2 bases and J lost 2 bases. There are 16 residues in the CDR3. Germline V CDR1 and CDR2: MGHRA, YSYEKL. The CDR3 coding sequence is TGCGCCAGCAGCCAAACCACAGACAGGGGCAATCAGCCCCAGCATTTT. Translated, it gives CASSQTTDRGNQPQHF.

In its sample, this clonotype was seen a few times. This chain links TRBV6-2 or TRBV6-3 with TRBJ2-7, with D perhaps given as TRBD1 or TRBD2 (5 bases each). Germline CDR1 and CDR2: MNHEY and SVGEGT. This CDR3 has 13 amino acids. Trimming took off 2 bases at V and 2 bases at J, with 7 bases between the two ends. The CDR3 loop is CASSYQGPYEQYF. The CDR3 DNA reads as TGTGCCAGCAGTTACCAGGGACCCTACGAGCAGTACTTC.

This clonotype has a handful of counts. The chain is built from TRBV9 and TRBJ1-1; D might be TRBD1 (5 bases). The germline CDR1 and CDR2 sequences are SGDLS and YYNGEE. V lost 3 bases to trimming and J lost 1 base, with 10 bases between them. The CDR3 is 14 amino acids. CDR3 region: CASSEGLRNTEAFF. The CDR3 DNA is TGTGCCAGCAGCGAGGGACTCAGGAACACTGAAGCTTTCTTT. Full variable domain (rest looked up from reference TRBV9 and TRBJ1-1): DSGVTQTPKHLITATGQRVTLRCSPRSGDLSVYWYQQSLDQGLQFLIQYYNGEERAKGNILERFSAQQFPDLHSELNLSSLELGDSALYFCASSEGLRNTEAFFGQGTRLTVV.

The gene calls are TRBV6-5 and TRBJ1-1, with 9 bases fitting TRBD1. With V trimmed by 6 bases and J by 8 bases, 10 bases remained unmatched. This CDR3 is 14 amino acids long. Per the germline V gene, CDR1 is MNHEY and CDR2 is SVGAGI. The CDR3 loop reads CASSPGQGLGEAFF. The CDR3 nucleotides are TGTGCCAGCAGCCCGGGACAGGGATTGGGAGAAGCTTTCTTT.

This clonotype appeared many times. The chain is built from TRBV15 and TRBJ2-7, with TRBD2 as a possible D gene (5 bases). In germline, CDR1 is LNHNV, CDR2 YYDKDF (reference sequence). Deletions cut 0 bases from V and 3 bases from J, with 9 bases between. This CDR3 is 14 amino acids long. CDR3 DNA sequence: TGTGCCACCAGCAGAGATCGGGGTGTCTACGAGCAGTACTTC. Amino acid sequence: CATSRDRGVYEQYF.

This clonotype has a single count. The chain couples TRBV19 to TRBJ1-1; D remains unclear. V was pared by 8 bases and J by 3 bases, with 19 bases between. The germline gives CDR1 LNHDA, CDR2 SQIVND (reference sequence). The CDR3 is 15 amino acids. For the CDR3, the DNA is TGTGCCAGTGCCCCCCCCCCCGGGAGGGACACTGAAGCTTTCTTT. This codes for CASAPPPGRDTEAFF.

This clonotype has ten or more counts. V gene TRBV7-9 combines with J gene TRBJ2-5; D ambiguous. CDR1 SEHNR and CDR2 FQNEAQ come from the germline V gene (reference sequence). The CDR3 runs 12 residues. The germline V and J ends were trimmed by 5 bases and 3 bases, with 7 bases remaining between them. The CDR3 is CASSPPKETQYF. In DNA, the CDR3 is TGTGCCAGCAGCCCTCCGAAAGAGACCCAGTACTTC.